This TCR beta chain originates from a study of glioma-infiltrating T cells after dendritic cell vaccination. Study context: Patients received three intradermal dendritic cell vaccine injections at biweekly intervals.

The sample's time point: after dendritic cell vaccination, including at tumor progression/relapse. Amplification used 60 V beta primers and 13 J beta primers. TCRdb's copy holds only in-frame clones and misses some; the assay was immunoSEQ multiplex PCR. Of 50,000 to 65,000 clones listed, roughly 84% are singletons. Material: blood, obtained after dendritic cell vaccination. The source of this sequence is a human donor with glioblastoma.

CDR3 residues: CASSVAQRRGRMGTEAFF. Written as DNA, the CDR3 is TGTGCCAGCAGCGTAGCTCAGCGCAGGGGGCGCATGGGGACTGAAGCTTTCTTT. The gene calls are TRBV9 and TRBJ1-1, with TRBD1 matching over 8 bases. The germline gives CDR1 SGDLS, CDR2 YYNGEE. V lost 0 bases to trimming and J lost 5 bases; unmatched junction nucleotides: 15. The CDR3 is 18 residues long.